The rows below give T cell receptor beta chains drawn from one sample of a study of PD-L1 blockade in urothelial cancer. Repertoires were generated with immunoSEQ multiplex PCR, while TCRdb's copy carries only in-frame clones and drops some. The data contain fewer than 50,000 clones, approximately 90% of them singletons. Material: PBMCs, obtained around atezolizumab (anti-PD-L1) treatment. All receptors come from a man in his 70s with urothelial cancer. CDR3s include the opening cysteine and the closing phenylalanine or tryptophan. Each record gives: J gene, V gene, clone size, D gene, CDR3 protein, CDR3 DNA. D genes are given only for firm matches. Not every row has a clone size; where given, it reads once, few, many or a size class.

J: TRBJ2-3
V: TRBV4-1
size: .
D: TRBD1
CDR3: CASSQGQGSIGTDTQYF
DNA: TGCGCCAGCAGCCAAGGACAGGGTTCCATAGGCACAGATACGCAGTATTTT

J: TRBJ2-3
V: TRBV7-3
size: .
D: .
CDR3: CASSLTPPGAGGDTQYF
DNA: TGTGCCAGCAGCTTAACACCGCCAGGGGCCGGGGGGGATACGCAGTATTTT

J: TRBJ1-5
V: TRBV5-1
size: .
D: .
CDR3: CASSLSGPGGNQPQHF
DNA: TGCGCCAGCAGCTTGTCTGGACCCGGGGGCAATCAGCCCCAGCATTTT

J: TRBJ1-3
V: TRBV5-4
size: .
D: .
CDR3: CASSFAGISGNTIYF
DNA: TGTGCCAGCAGCTTTGCGGGGATCTCTGGAAACACCATATATTTT

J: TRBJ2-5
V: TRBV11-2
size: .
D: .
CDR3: CASSSLVETQYF
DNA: TGTGCCAGCAGCTCCCTCGTGGAGACCCAGTACTTC

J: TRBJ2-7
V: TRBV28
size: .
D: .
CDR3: CASSLPFGRELAVYEQYF
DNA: TGTGCCAGCAGTTTACCTTTCGGCAGGGAGTTAGCGGTTTACGAGCAGTACTTC

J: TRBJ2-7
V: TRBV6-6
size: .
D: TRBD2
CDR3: CASSLADKDYEQYF
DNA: TGTGCCAGCAGTCTAGCGGATAAGGACTACGAGCAGTACTTC

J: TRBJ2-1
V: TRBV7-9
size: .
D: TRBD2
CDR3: CASRTSGRRSNEQFF
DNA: TGTGCCAGCAGGACTAGCGGGAGGAGGTCGAATGAGCAGTTCTTC

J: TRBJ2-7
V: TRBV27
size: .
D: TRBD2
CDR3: CASSLAGAAYEQYF
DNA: TGTGCCAGCAGTTTAGCGGGAGCGGCCTACGAGCAGTACTTC

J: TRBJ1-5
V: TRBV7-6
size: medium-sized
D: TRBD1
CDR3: CASSPRQGGLHF
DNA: TGTGCCAGCAGCCCTCGACAGGGCGGACTCCATTTT

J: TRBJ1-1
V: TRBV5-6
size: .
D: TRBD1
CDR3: CASSLGTGIMNTEAFF
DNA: TGTGCCAGCAGCTTGGGGACAGGTATCATGAACACTGAAGCTTTCTTT

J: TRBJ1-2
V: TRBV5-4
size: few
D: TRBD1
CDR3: CASSPGQGAYGYTF
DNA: TGTGCCAGCAGCCCGGGACAGGGGGCCTATGGCTACACCTTC

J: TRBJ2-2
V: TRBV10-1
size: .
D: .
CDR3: CASMGPNTGELFF
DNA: TGCGCCAGCATGGGGCCGAACACCGGGGAGCTGTTTTTT

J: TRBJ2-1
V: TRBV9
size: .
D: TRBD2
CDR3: CASSAGLRGFGEQFF
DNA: TGTGCCAGCAGCGCGGGACTAAGGGGCTTCGGGGAGCAGTTCTTC

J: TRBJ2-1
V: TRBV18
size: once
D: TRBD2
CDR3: CASSPRLMAGDNEQFF
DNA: TGTGCCAGCTCACCCCGCCTGATGGCGGGAGACAATGAGCAGTTCTTC

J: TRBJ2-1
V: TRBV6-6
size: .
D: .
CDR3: CASSGGTSSSYNEQFF
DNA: TGTGCCAGCAGTGGGGGAACTAGCAGCTCCTACAATGAGCAGTTCTTC

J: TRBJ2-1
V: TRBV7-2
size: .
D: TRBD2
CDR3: CASSSRTSGGLYNEQFF
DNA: TGTGCCAGCAGCTCTAGGACTAGCGGGGGACTTTACAATGAGCAGTTCTTC

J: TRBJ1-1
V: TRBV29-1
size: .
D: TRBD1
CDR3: CSVGQGLGTEAFF
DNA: TGCAGCGTGGGACAGGGGTTAGGCACTGAAGCTTTCTTT

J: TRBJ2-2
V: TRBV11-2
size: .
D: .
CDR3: CASSLSGFYTGELFF
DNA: TGTGCCAGCAGCTTATCCGGGTTCTACACCGGGGAGCTGTTTTTT

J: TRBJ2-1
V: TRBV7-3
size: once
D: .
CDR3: CASSLLLGGPNEQFF
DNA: TGTGCCAGCAGCTTATTATTGGGGGGGCCCAATGAGCAGTTCTTC

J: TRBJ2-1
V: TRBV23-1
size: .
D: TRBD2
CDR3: CASTGTSDCNEQFF
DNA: TGCGCCAGCACCGGGACTAGCGATTGCAATGAGCAGTTCTTC

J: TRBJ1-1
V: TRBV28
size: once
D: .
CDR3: CASSLLGNTEAFF
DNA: TGTGCCAGCAGTTTGCTCGGGAACACTGAAGCTTTCTTT

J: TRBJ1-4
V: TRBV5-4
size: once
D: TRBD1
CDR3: CASSLQGTNEKLFF
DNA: TGTGCCAGCAGCCTACAGGGGACTAATGAAAAACTGTTTTTT

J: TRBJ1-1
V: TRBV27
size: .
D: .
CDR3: CASSLLGGLNTEAFF
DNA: TGTGCCAGCAGTTTATTGGGAGGCCTGAACACTGAAGCTTTCTTT

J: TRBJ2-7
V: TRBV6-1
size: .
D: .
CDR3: CASSLDSVSYEQYF
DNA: TGTGCCAGCAGTCTGGACAGCGTCTCCTACGAGCAGTACTTC

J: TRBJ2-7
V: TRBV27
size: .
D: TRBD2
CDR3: CASSELTSGAQEQYF
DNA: TGTGCCAGCAGTGAACTGACTAGCGGGGCGCAGGAGCAGTACTTC

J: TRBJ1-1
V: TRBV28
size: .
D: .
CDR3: CASSLPTGKAFF
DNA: TGTGCCAGCAGTTTACCTACGGGGAAAGCTTTCTTT

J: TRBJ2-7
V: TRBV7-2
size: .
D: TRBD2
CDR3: CASSLSSGSHGFYEQYF
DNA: TGTGCCAGCAGCTTATCTAGCGGGAGTCACGGGTTTTACGAGCAGTACTTC

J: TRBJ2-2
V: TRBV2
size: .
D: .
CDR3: CASTTLSGELFF
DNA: TGTGCCAGCACTACTCTTAGCGGGGAGCTGTTTTTT

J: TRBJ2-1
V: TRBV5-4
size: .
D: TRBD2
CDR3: CASSLYRTRRLNEQFF
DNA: TGTGCCAGCAGCTTGTATAGGACTAGGCGGCTGAATGAGCAGTTCTTC

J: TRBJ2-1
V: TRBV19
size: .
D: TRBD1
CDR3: CASSIQGVYNEQFF
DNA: TGTGCCAGTAGTATACAGGGGGTTTACAATGAGCAGTTCTTC

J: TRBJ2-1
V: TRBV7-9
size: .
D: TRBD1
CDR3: CASSLGGDRTYNEQFF
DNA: TGTGCCAGCAGCTTAGGGGGGGACAGGACTTACAATGAGCAGTTCTTC

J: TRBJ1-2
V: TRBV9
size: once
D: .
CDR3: CASSASLWFGYGYTF
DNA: TGTGCCAGCAGCGCATCCCTCTGGTTCGGCTATGGCTACACCTTC

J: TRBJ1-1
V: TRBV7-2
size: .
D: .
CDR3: CASSLEGLGGPQNTEAFF
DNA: TGTGCCAGCAGCTTAGAAGGGTTGGGGGGACCCCAGAACACTGAAGCTTTCTTT

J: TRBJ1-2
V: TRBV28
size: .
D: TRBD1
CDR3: CASSFRQGAQGYTF
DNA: TGTGCCAGCAGTTTCCGACAGGGGGCGCAAGGCTACACCTTC

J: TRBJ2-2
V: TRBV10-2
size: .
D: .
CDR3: CASSSRDTPNTGELFF
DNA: TGCGCCAGCAGTTCCCGGGACACCCCGAACACCGGGGAGCTGTTTTTT

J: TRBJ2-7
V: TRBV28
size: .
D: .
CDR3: CASSRAGSYEQYF
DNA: TGTGCCAGCAGCCGTGCAGGCTCCTACGAGCAGTACTTC

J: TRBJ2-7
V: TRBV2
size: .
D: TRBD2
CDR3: CASTSGLYEQYF
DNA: TGTGCCAGTACTAGCGGTCTCTACGAGCAGTACTTC

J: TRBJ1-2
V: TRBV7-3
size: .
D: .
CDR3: CASSPAGGAARPTF
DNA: TGTGCCAGCAGCCCAGCGGGGGGTGCAGCCCGTCCCACCTTC

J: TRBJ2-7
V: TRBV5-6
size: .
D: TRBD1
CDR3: CASSIPGQGPHEQYF
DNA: TGTGCCAGCAGCATACCGGGACAGGGTCCCCACGAGCAGTACTTC

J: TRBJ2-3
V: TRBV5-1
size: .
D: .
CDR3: CASSSGVADTQYF
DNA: TGCGCCAGCAGTTCCGGGGTTGCCGATACGCAGTATTTT

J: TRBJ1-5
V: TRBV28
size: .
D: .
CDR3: CASSPLTGREPQHF
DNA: TGTGCCAGCAGTCCCTTGACAGGTCGGGAGCCCCAGCATTTT

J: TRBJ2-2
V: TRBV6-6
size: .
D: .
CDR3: CASSPDSYTGELFF
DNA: TGTGCCAGCAGTCCTGACAGCTACACCGGGGAGCTGTTTTTT

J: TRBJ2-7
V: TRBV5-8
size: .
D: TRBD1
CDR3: CASSNRDRVYQQYF
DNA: TGTGCCAGCAGCAACCGGGACAGGGTGTACCAGCAGTACTTC

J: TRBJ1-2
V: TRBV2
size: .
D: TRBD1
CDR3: CASSADREIYGYTF
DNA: TGTGCCAGCAGCGCGGACAGGGAAATCTATGGCTACACCTTC

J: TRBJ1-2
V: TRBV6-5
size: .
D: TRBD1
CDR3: CASSYVGQTLYGYTF
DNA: TGTGCCAGCAGTTACGTGGGACAGACTCTCTATGGCTACACCTTC

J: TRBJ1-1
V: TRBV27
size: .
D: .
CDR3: CASSFPGGQAFF
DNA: TGTGCCAGCAGCTTCCCGGGAGGGCAAGCTTTCTTT

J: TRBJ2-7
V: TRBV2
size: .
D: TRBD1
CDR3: CASRAGGEEQYF
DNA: TGTGCCAGCAGAGCAGGGGGAGAGGAGCAGTACTTC

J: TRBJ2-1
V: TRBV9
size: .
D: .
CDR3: CASSRSPGVAVYNEQFF
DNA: TGTGCCAGCAGCAGAAGCCCCGGGGTTGCGGTATACAATGAGCAGTTCTTC

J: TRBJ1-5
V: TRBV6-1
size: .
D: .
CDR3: CASSEDRNQPQHF
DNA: TGTGCCAGCAGTGAGGACAGAAATCAGCCCCAGCATTTT

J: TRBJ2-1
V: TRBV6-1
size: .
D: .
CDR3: CASIFDRSSYNEQFF
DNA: TGTGCCAGCATTTTCGACAGAAGCTCCTACAATGAGCAGTTCTTC

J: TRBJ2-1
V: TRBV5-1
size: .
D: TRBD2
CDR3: CASSARTSGRGYNEQFF
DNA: TGCGCCAGCAGCGCCCGGACTAGCGGGAGGGGGTACAATGAGCAGTTCTTC

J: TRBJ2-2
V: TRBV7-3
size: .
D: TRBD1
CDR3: CASSLKGAASLNGELFF
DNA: TGTGCCAGCAGCTTAAAGGGGGCGGCTAGCTTGAACGGGGAGCTGTTTTTT

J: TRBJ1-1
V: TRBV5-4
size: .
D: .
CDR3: CASSRGWNTEAFF
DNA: TGTGCCAGCTCCCGGGGGTGGAACACTGAAGCTTTCTTT

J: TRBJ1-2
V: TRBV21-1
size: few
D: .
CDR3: CAQRRQGEYGYTF
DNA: TGTGCCCAGCGGCGACAGGGGGAATATGGCTACACCTTC

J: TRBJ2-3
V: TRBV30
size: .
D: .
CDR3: CAWSRAVGATDTQYF
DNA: TGTGCCTGGAGTCGAGCGGTAGGAGCGACAGATACGCAGTATTTT